These 24 T cell receptor beta chains share one sample of origin, sequenced in a study of blood T cell repertoires in COVID-19. Repertoires were generated with immunoSEQ multiplex PCR, while TCRdb's copy carries only in-frame clones and drops some. The repertoire holds 240,000 or so clones, with around 88% as singletons. The sample was PBMCs or T cells enriched from blood (not recorded which). All receptors come from a woman in her 40s with acute COVID-19.

CDR3 bases: TGTGCCAGCAGCTTTGGGACAGGGGTTTCAGGATCCCATTCACCCCTCCACTTT. Translation: CASSFGTGVSGSHSPLHF. The rearrangement joins TRBV5-6 to TRBJ1-6; 10 bases fit TRBD1. Per the germline V gene, CDR1 is SGHDT and CDR2 is YYEEEE. This CDR3 is built from 18 residues. J was trimmed by 8 bases and V by 2 bases; bases with no gene match: 13. The full variable domain, with the rest looked up from reference TRBV5-6 and TRBJ1-6, is DAGVTQSPTHLIKTRGQQVTLRCSPKSGHDTVSWYQQALGQGPQFIFQYYEEEERQRGNFPDRFSGHQFPNYSSELNVNALLLGDSALYLCASSFGTGVSGSHSPLHFGNGTRLTVT.

The genes are TRBV9 and TRBJ2-1, with TRBD2 matching 7 bases. In germline, CDR1 is SGDLS, CDR2 YYNGEE. V trimming: 0 bases; J trimming: 4 bases; junction bases outside the gene matches: 4. The length of the CDR3 is 15 residues. The CDR3: CASSVEGLGYNEQFF. The CDR3, as DNA: TGTGCCAGCAGCGTAGAAGGACTAGGGTACAATGAGCAGTTCTTC.

This clone has only a few counts. V usage is TRBV19 and J usage is TRBJ2-3, with 7 bases that match TRBD1. The length of the CDR3 is 13 residues. The V and J ends lost 11 bases and 5 bases, in that order; junction bases with no gene match: 10. Per germline, CDR1 LNHDA and CDR2 SQIVND (reference sequence). Here the CDR3 DNA reads TGTGCCGCGTCAAGGGGGCAGGGAGATACGCAGTATTTT. The encoded protein is CAASRGQGDTQYF.

The V call is TRBV2, the J call TRBJ1-6; D might be TRBD1 (6 bases). The CDR3 is 14 amino acids. Looked up from germline, CDR1 is SNHLY and CDR2 is FYNNEI. The V end was cut by 6 bases, the J end by 11 bases, with 17 bases between. As DNA, the CDR3 is TGTGCCAGCAGAGTACAGGGTCGAGTGGCACCCCTCCACTTT. It specifies CASRVQGRVAPLHF.

The V gene is TRBV3-1 (or the pseudogene TRBV3-2), the J gene TRBJ1-1; D is ambiguous. The CDR3 has 15 amino acids. Deletions cut 0 bases from V and 3 bases from J, with 11 bases between. Germline CDR1 is LGHDT and CDR2 is YNNKEL (reference sequence). Written as DNA, the CDR3 is TGTGCCAGCAGCCAAGATATGGCACGGGACACTGAAGCTTTCTTT. As protein: CASSQDMARDTEAFF.

V is TRBV5-8 and J is TRBJ2-4, with no clear D. This CDR3 region has 12 residues. CDR1 and CDR2 from the germline V gene are SGHTS and YDEGEE. The V end was cut by 0 bases, the J end by 8 bases, with 6 bases between. This chain's CDR3 is CASSLGPYIQYF. CDR3 bases: TGTGCCAGCAGCTTGGGTCCGTACATTCAGTACTTC.

The table lists this clone with a count of one. The chain links TRBV6-6 to TRBJ2-2, with 8 bases aligning to TRBD2. Germline V gives CDR1 MNHNY, CDR2 SVGAGI (reference sequence). The CDR3 is 16 amino acids. J lost 4 bases, V lost 6 bases, and 10 bases had no gene match. In DNA, the CDR3 is TGTGCCAGCAGCCAGCTATTGACTAGCGTCACCGGGGAGCTGTTTTTT. Translating gives CASSQLLTSVTGELFF.

J is TRBJ2-2 and V is TRBV5-1; 7 bases map to TRBD1. Trimming removed 4 bases from V and 3 bases from J; junction bases left unmatched: 3. This CDR3 is 14 amino acids long. CDR1 SGHRS and CDR2 YFSETQ come from the germline V gene. CDR3 sequence: CASSLGQDTGELFF. In nucleotides, the CDR3 is TGCGCCAGCAGCCTAGGACAGGACACCGGGGAGCTGTTTTTT.

Written as DNA, the CDR3 is TGTGCCAGCAGCGTCCCGTCCATAGGGGGCACAGATACGCAGTATTTT. Its translation: CASSVPSIGGTDTQYF. The chain couples TRBV9 to TRBJ2-3; D is perhaps TRBD1 (5 bases). V dropped 2 bases and J dropped 1 base, with 14 bases sitting between them. CDR3 length: 16 amino acids. Germline V lookup: CDR1 SGDLS, CDR2 YYNGEE.

The chain uses TRBV2 and TRBJ1-2; D is ambiguous. V was shortened by 3 bases and J by 2 bases, with 13 bases between the two germline ends. CDR1 and CDR2 (germline): SNHLY, FYNNEI. The CDR3 loop spans 15 amino acids. CDR3 protein: CASSDQLAGNYGYTF. CDR3 nucleotide sequence: TGTGCCAGCAGTGATCAGTTGGCGGGGAACTATGGCTACACCTTC.

In this sample, this clone turned up a few times. The rearrangement links TRBV4-2 to TRBJ1-1; 7 bases match TRBD1. Germline CDR1 reads LGHNA; CDR2 reads YNFKEQ. J was trimmed by 0 bases and V by 1 base; bases with no gene match: 5. The CDR3 has 16 residues. CDR3 bases: TGTGCCAGCAGCCAAGCGGGACAGCCAATGAACACTGAAGCTTTCTTT. Protein: CASSQAGQPMNTEAFF.

This chain joins TRBV9 and TRBJ1-2; TRBD1 might be the D (6 bases). Trimming shortened V by 1 base and J by 4 bases, and 17 bases separated the two germline ends. Looked up from germline, CDR1 is SGDLS and CDR2 is YYNGEE. This CDR3 has 16 amino acids. The CDR3 reads CASSVSKQGDLYGYTF. CDR3 bases: TGTGCCAGCAGCGTAAGCAAACAGGGCGACCTCTATGGCTACACCTTC.

The chain links TRBV4-1 to TRBJ2-7; no firm D call. Germline-derived CDR1 and CDR2 are MGHRA and YSYEKL. CDR3 length equals 14 residues. With 4 bases removed from V and 0 bases from J, the gap between germline ends came to 10 bases. The CDR3 sequence: CASSRNLDSYEQYF. The CDR3, as DNA: TGCGCCAGCAGCCGAAATCTAGACTCCTACGAGCAGTACTTC.

The chain uses TRBV13 and TRBJ2-2; 13 positions agree with TRBD2. The V and J ends lost 5 bases and 6 bases, in that order; junction bases with no gene match: 6. This CDR3 comprises 16 residues. Germline CDR1 PRHDT, CDR2 FYEKMQ (reference sequence). The CDR3 DNA follows: TGTGCCAGCAGCGAAGCGGGACTAGCGGGACCCGGGGAGCTGTTTTTT. Translation gives CASSEAGLAGPGELFF.

The chain links TRBV6-1 to TRBJ2-1, with no clear D. The CDR3 consists of 12 residues. V was cut by 2 bases and J by 11 bases, with 10 bases left in between. CDR1 and CDR2 from the germline V gene are MNHNS and SASEGT. The CDR3 DNA is TGTGCCAGCAGTGAACGGGTAGTTAAGCAGTTCTTC. Protein sequence: CASSERVVKQFF.

V gene TRBV5-1 combines with J gene TRBJ2-1, with a tentative D call TRBD1 (6 bases). CDR3 size: 15 residues. Germline V gene sequence: CDR1 SGHRS, CDR2 YFSETQ. V lost 0 bases, J lost 4 bases, and 11 bases lay in between. CDR3 residues: CASSLGRGDYNEQFF. The CDR3 DNA follows: TGCGCCAGCAGCTTGGGCAGGGGTGATTACAATGAGCAGTTCTTC.

The genes are TRBV15 and TRBJ1-1; 7 bases match TRBD1. V was clipped by 8 bases and J by 3 bases; unmatched bases: 6. The CDR3 spans 13 residues. The germline V gene has CDR1 LNHNV and CDR2 YYDKDF (reference sequence). In DNA, the CDR3 is TGTGCCACCTCCAGGGGGGCCGACACTGAAGCTTTCTTT. Amino acids: CATSRGADTEAFF.

The chain couples TRBV12-2 to TRBJ2-7; the table assigns TRBD1, which was not confirmed against the DNA. TRBV12-2 is shown as a pseudogene. There are 16 residues in the CDR3. CDR3 coding DNA: TGTGCAAGTCGCTTAGTAGGGACAGGGGAATCCTACGAGCAGTACTTC. The encoded protein is CASRLVGTGESYEQYF.

J is TRBJ1-5 and V is TRBV24-1, with 7 bases that match TRBD1. The CDR3 contains 18 residues. V lost 3 bases to trimming and J lost 1 base; unmatched junction nucleotides: 11. Germline loops: CDR1 KGHDR, CDR2 SFDVKD. The CDR3 region is CATSDIGGASSSNQPQHF. CDR3 DNA: TGTGCCACCAGTGATATAGGGGGCGCTTCTTCCAGCAATCAGCCCCAGCATTTT.

The chain combines TRBV5-1 with TRBJ2-1; TRBD1 might be the D (5 bases). Germline CDR1 SGHRS, CDR2 YFSETQ. V lost 7 bases and J lost 3, with 23 bases in between. This CDR3 has 17 amino acids. CDR3: CASLCSPKQADYNEQFF. The DNA of the CDR3 is TGCGCCAGCTTATGTTCCCCAAAACAGGCGGACTACAATGAGCAGTTCTTC.

The rearrangement links TRBV5-4 to TRBJ1-4, with D maybe TRBD1 (6 bases). The V end lost 2 bases, the J end lost 7 bases, and 12 bases lay between the germline ends. Germline V lookup: CDR1 SGHNT, CDR2 YYREEE (reference sequence). CDR3 length: 14 residues. This CDR3 reads CASSFGGASEKLFF. CDR3 DNA sequence: TGTGCCAGCAGCTTTGGGGGCGCGAGTGAAAAACTGTTTTTT.

The V gene is TRBV9, the J gene TRBJ1-3; D not certain. Trimming took 0 bases from V and 0 from J, leaving 10 bases between them. The CDR3 sequence is 16 residues long. Per germline, CDR1 SGDLS and CDR2 YYNGEE. For the CDR3, the DNA is TGTGCCAGCAGCGTAGTGGCAGACTACTCTGGAAACACCATATATTTT. Amino acid sequence: CASSVVADYSGNTIYF.

This clone appeared a single time. The chain joins TRBV14 to TRBJ1-6, with 7 nucleotides matching TRBD1. This CDR3 region has 15 residues. Germline loops: CDR1 SGHDN, CDR2 FVKESK. V lost 2 bases and J lost 7; bases outside the gene matches: 5. Written as DNA, the CDR3 is TGTGCCAGCAGCCAACAGACAGGGTCCAATTCACCCCTCCACTTT. Its protein is CASSQQTGSNSPLHF. The entire variable domain, with the rest obtained from reference TRBV14 and TRBJ1-6, is as follows: EAGVTQFPSHSVIEKGQTVTLRCDPISGHDNLYWYRRVMGKEIKFLLHFVKESKQDESGMPNNRFLAERTGGTYSTLKVQPAELEDSGVYFCASSQQTGSNSPLHFGNGTRLTVT.

J is TRBJ2-3 and V is TRBV28; tentatively, D is TRBD1 (6 bases). CDR1 is MDHEN, CDR2 SYDVKM, per germline. The CDR3 runs to 14 residues. Trimming shortened V by 7 bases and J by 2 bases, and 13 bases separated the two germline ends. CDR3 nucleotides: TGTGCCAGCACCAACCAGGGGTACACAGATACGCAGTATTTT. Translation: CASTNQGYTDTQYF.